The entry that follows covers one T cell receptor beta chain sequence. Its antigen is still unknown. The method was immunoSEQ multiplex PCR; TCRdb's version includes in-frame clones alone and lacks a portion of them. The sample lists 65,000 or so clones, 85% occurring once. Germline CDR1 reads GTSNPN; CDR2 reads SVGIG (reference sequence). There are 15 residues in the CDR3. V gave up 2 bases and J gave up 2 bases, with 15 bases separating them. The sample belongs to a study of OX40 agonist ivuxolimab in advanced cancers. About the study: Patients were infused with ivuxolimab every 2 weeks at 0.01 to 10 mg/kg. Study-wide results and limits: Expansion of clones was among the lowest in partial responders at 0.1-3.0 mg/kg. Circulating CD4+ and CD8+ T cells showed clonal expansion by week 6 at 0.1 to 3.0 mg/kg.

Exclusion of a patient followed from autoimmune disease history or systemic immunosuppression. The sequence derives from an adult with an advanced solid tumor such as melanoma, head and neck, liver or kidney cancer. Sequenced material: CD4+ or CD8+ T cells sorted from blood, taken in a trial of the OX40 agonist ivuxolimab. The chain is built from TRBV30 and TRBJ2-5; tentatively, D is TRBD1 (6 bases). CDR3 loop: CAWSSLGDTQETQYF. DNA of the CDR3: TGTGCCTGGAGTTCTCTGGGGGACACTCAAGAGACCCAGTACTTC.